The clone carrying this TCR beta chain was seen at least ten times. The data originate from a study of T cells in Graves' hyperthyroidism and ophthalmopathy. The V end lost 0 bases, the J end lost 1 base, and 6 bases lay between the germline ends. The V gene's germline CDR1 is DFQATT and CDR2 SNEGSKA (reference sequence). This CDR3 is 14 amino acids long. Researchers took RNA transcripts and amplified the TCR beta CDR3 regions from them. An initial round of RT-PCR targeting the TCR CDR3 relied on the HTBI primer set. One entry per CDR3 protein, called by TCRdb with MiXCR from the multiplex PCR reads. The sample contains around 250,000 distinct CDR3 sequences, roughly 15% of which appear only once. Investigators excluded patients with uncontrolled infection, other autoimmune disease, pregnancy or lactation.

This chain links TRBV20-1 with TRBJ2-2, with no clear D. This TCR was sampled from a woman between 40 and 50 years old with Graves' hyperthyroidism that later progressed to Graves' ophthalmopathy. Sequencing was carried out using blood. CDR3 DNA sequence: TGCAGTGCTAGAGATCTGGGGAACACCGGGGAGCTGTTTTTT. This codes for CSARDLGNTGELFF.